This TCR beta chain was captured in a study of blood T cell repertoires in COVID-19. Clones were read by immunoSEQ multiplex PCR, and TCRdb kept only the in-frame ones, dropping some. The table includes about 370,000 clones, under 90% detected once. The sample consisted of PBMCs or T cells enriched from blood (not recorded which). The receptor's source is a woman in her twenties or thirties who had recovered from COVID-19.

CDR3 amino acids: CASSPGQPDQPQHF. The DNA for the CDR3 is TGCGCCAGCAGCCCGGGACAGCCGGATCAGCCCCAGCATTTT. V is TRBV5-1 and J is TRBJ1-5; 7 bases fit TRBD1. Germline V gives CDR1 SGHRS, CDR2 YFSETQ. J gave up 5 bases and V 4 bases, and 6 bases lay outside the gene matches. The CDR3 covers 14 residues.